This T cell receptor (beta chain) appears in the sequencing data of a study of blood T cell repertoires in COVID-19. Study overall: Both acute and convalescent COVID-19 samples were obtained from the United States, Italy and Spain.

Original processing notes: Reference gene primer amplification gave nucleated cell count estimates. Measured with immunoSEQ multiplex PCR; TCRdb has only the in-frame clones, and not every one. V, J and clone size derive from that table, while D and trimming were established from the DNA sequence. The data contain over 200,000 clones, over 75% of them singletons. The V gene end was trimmed by 7 bases and the J gene end by 6 bases; junction bases not matched to a gene: 13. Per germline, CDR1 LNHDA and CDR2 SQIVND (reference sequence). The CDR3 covers 16 residues. This receptor was identified in a man in his forties with active or convalescent COVID-19. What was sequenced was peripheral blood. The chain has TRBV19 and TRBJ1-4, with 8 bases that match TRBD1. CDR3 sequence: CASNLVQGAGYEKLFF. The CDR3 coding sequence is TGTGCCAGTAATCTGGTGCAGGGGGCTGGATATGAAAAACTGTTTTTT.